This T cell receptor beta chain was obtained from a study of vaccination and CD4 T cells after COVID-19. Across the study: The study enrolled six male and four female convalescents, two of whom were Hispanic. The authors exposed cells to overlapping spike peptides derived from SARS-CoV-2, HCoV-NL63, HCoV-OC43 and HCoV-229E.

Regarding treatment: approximately nine-day PBMC culture with coronavirus spike peptide pools or control peptides (ViraFEST assay). Via ViraFEST, peptide pools expanded antigen-specific T cells before TCR sequencing. Sequencing of the DNA from cultured CD4+ T cells was carried out with the Oncomine TCR Beta short-read assay. MiXCR, run by TCRdb on the PCR reads, gives a single entry per CDR3 protein. This sample has about 5,500 distinct CDR3 sequences, with around 64% found just once. CDR1 and CDR2 (germline): DFQATT, SNEGSKA (reference sequence). The CDR3 has 17 residues. Trimming removed 0 bases at V and 0 bases at J, with 12 bases between. With respect to this clonotype: Antigen: not known.

The sequence was collected from a human donor who had recovered from COVID-19. The V and J genes are TRBV20-1 and TRBJ1-6; D ambiguous. Material for sequencing was CD4+ T cells from blood, cultured in vitro. Here the CDR3 reads CSARDNIRSSYNSPLHF. CDR3 sequence (DNA): TGCAGTGCTAGAGATAACATTAGGAGCTCCTATAATTCACCCCTCCACTTT.